Each of the 21 T cell receptor beta chains below was sequenced from the same sample in a study of T cell repertoires in cytomegalovirus infection. TCRdb ran MiXCR on the reads and lists one entry per CDR3 protein. This table holds fewer than 200,000 distinct CDR3 sequences, about a tenth found once. The sequenced sample was PBMCs. These receptors all come from a human donor in good health (CMV status not recorded). Some clones in this sample may be carry-over from other donors' samples.

This clonotype was seen many times. J is TRBJ2-2 and V is TRBV19; TRBD1 aligns across 9 bases. The ends lost 5 bases at V and 4 bases at J; junction bases unmatched: 14. CDR1 and CDR2 (germline): LNHDA, SQIVND (reference sequence). The length of the CDR3 is 18 residues. CDR3 bases: TGTGCCAGTAGTGGCGGGACAGGGAGGCTCTCGAGCACCGGGGAGCTGTTTTTT. Encoded protein: CASSGGTGRLSSTGELFF.

This clonotype was seen ten or more times. The V call is TRBV7-2, the J call TRBJ1-2; D may be TRBD1 (5 bases). The V and J ends lost 1 base and 8 bases respectively, with 14 bases between them. From germline, CDR1 is SGHTA and CDR2 FQGNSA. There are 14 residues in the CDR3. CDR3 bases: TGTGCCAGCAGCTTAGGAGTGATCCCAGGGGGCTACACCTTC. Residues: CASSLGVIPGGYTF.

This clonotype was counted a few times. This chain links TRBV10-3 with TRBJ2-5; D possibly corresponds to TRBD2 (7 bases). Trimming stripped 3 bases from V and 0 bases from J, with 14 bases between. Germline lookup yields CDR1 ENHRY and CDR2 SYGVKD. The CDR3 runs to 16 residues. CDR3 amino acids: CAISDPRGTNQETQYF. CDR3 nucleotide sequence: TGTGCCATCAGTGACCCGCGGGGGACAAACCAAGAGACCCAGTACTTC.

This clonotype has only a few counts. J is TRBJ2-7 and V is TRBV28; 8 nucleotides line up with TRBD1. CDR3 length: 16 amino acids. The germline V gene encodes CDR1 MDHEN and CDR2 SYDVKM. The V and J ends lost 2 bases and 7 bases, in that order; junction bases with no gene match: 13. CDR3 amino acids: CASSLIVGTGRGEQYF. Here the CDR3 DNA reads TGTGCCAGCAGTTTAATCGTCGGGACAGGCCGTGGGGAGCAGTACTTC.

The chain uses TRBV18 and TRBJ1-2; no reliable D call. Germline-derived CDR1 and CDR2 are KGHSH and LQKENI. There are 13 residues in the CDR3. V was pared by 3 bases and J by 4 bases, with 9 bases between. In DNA, the CDR3 is TGTGCCAGCTCACCTCAGATTTCCTATGGCTACACCTTC. Protein sequence: CASSPQISYGYTF. Combining the CDR3 with reference TRBV18 and TRBJ1-2 gives the whole variable domain NAGVMQNPRHLVRRRGQEARLRCSPMKGHSHVYWYRQLPEEGLKFMVYLQKENIIDESGMPKERFSAEFPKEGPSILRIQQVVRGDSAAYFCASSPQISYGYTFGSGTRLTVV.

This clonotype was detected ten times or more. The chain recombines TRBV7-2 with TRBJ1-2; maybe TRBD1 (5 bases). The CDR3 has 15 amino acids. V shed 5 bases and J shed 1 base, with 14 bases lying between them. The germline V gene has CDR1 SGHTA and CDR2 FQGNSA. DNA for the CDR3: TGTGCCAGCAGCCCAAGGGGAGGAGTTAACTATGGCTACACCTTC. Translated: CASSPRGGVNYGYTF.

Ten or more counts support this clonotype. V gene TRBV6-2 or TRBV6-3 combines with J gene TRBJ2-2; the D gene is possibly TRBD2 (5 bases). Trimming removed 7 bases at V and 8 bases at J, with 20 bases between. The CDR3 spans 15 residues. Germline V gene sequence: CDR1 MNHEY, CDR2 SVGEGT. The CDR3 reads CASNPNDLRVGELFF. The CDR3 DNA is TGTGCCAGCAACCCTAACGACTTGCGGGTTGGGGAGCTGTTTTTT.

This clonotype has a handful of counts. V gene TRBV2 combines with J gene TRBJ1-1, with TRBD1 matching 8 bases. Germline V gene lookup returns CDR1 SNHLY and CDR2 FYNNEI. The CDR3 contains 15 residues. The V and J ends lost 6 bases and 0 bases, in that order; junction bases with no gene match: 6. CDR3 sequence (DNA): TGTGCCAGCAGGGTACAGGGGGGAATGAACACTGAAGCTTTCTTT. Its translation: CASRVQGGMNTEAFF.

The chain carries TRBV7-9 and TRBJ2-1; the match to TRBD2 covers 10 bases. Trimming cost V 3 bases and J 2 bases; bases outside gene matches: 7. Germline loops: CDR1 SEHNR, CDR2 FQNEAQ (reference sequence). The CDR3 has 17 residues. The CDR3 DNA is TGTGCCAGCAGCTTCGGATTAGCGGGAGGTACCTACAATGAGCAGTTCTTC. The encoded protein is CASSFGLAGGTYNEQFF.

This clonotype appeared a few times. J is TRBJ2-1 and V is TRBV20-1, with TRBD2 matching over 8 bases. This CDR3 has 15 residues. The germline CDR1 and CDR2 sequences are DFQATT and SNEGSKA (reference sequence). V dropped 3 bases and J dropped 1; count of bases not matched to a gene: 5. CDR3 sequence (DNA): TGCAGTGCTAGGCCCGGGACTAGATCCTACAATGAGCAGTTCTTC. This translates into CSARPGTRSYNEQFF.

This clonotype was seen repeatedly, ten times or more. The chain joins TRBV2 to TRBJ1-1; 7 bases align to TRBD1. The germline CDR1 and CDR2 sequences are SNHLY and FYNNEI. The trim removed 6 bases at V and 5 bases at J, leaving 9 bases unmatched. CDR3 length: 14 amino acids. The CDR3 here is CASSRTGSRTEAFF. CDR3 DNA sequence: TGTGCCAGCAGCCGGACAGGAAGTCGGACTGAAGCTTTCTTT.

The chain is built from TRBV2 and TRBJ1-2; D not certain. The V end was cut by 7 bases, the J end by 5 bases, with 20 bases between. Germline assignment: CDR1 SNHLY and CDR2 FYNNEI. The CDR3 sequence is 15 residues long. CDR3 in amino acids: CASTPTRGYGYGYTF. As DNA, the CDR3 is TGTGCCAGCACCCCGACCCGGGGTTACGGTTATGGCTACACCTTC.

This clonotype has at least ten counts. The chain is built from TRBV28 and TRBJ2-1, with TRBD2 matching over 9 bases. The CDR3 runs to 15 residues. Trimming removed 8 bases from V and 7 bases from J; junction bases left unmatched: 12. CDR1 is MDHEN and CDR2 is SYDVKM in the germline V gene. CDR3 nucleotides: TGTGCCAGCGCCGATAGCGGGGGAAGTCGGAATGAGCAGTTCTTC. It translates to CASADSGGSRNEQFF.

The chain couples TRBV5-5 to TRBJ1-2; 7 positions agree with TRBD1. Trimming at V came to 0 bases and at J to 5 bases, leaving 10 bases not matched to a gene. The CDR3 totals 16 residues. Germline values: CDR1 SGHKS, CDR2 YYEKEE (reference sequence). DNA of the CDR3: TGTGCCAGCAGCTTGGGTCTGGCAGGGGGTCATTATGGCTACACCTTC. Its translation: CASSLGLAGGHYGYTF.

Many counts were recorded for this clonotype. The chain has TRBV7-2 and TRBJ1-2; D call uncertain. CDR3 length: 13 residues. V was cut by 3 bases and J by 4 bases, with 9 bases left in between. Germline V gives CDR1 SGHTA, CDR2 FQGNSA. CDR3 residues: CASSFPPSYGYTF. The CDR3 DNA follows: TGTGCCAGCAGCTTTCCTCCTTCCTATGGCTACACCTTC.

This clonotype was seen a handful of times. V and J are TRBV5-1 and TRBJ2-5, with D hard to call. CDR3 size: 13 residues. The ends were cut back, 2 bases at V and 0 bases at J, with 5 bases in the middle. Germline V gene lookup returns CDR1 SGHRS and CDR2 YFSETQ. Here the CDR3 reads CASSFQNQETQYF. The CDR3 DNA is TGCGCCAGCAGCTTCCAGAACCAAGAGACCCAGTACTTC.

The chain carries TRBV7-9 and TRBJ2-7, with D maybe TRBD1 (6 bases). The V end was cut by 5 bases, the J end by 6 bases, with 17 bases between. CDR3 length equals 14 residues. The V gene's germline CDR1 is SEHNR and CDR2 FQNEAQ (reference sequence). The CDR3 here is CASSPTTGFGEQYF. The DNA of the CDR3 is TGTGCCAGCAGCCCGACCACAGGGTTCGGCGAGCAGTACTTC.

This clonotype turned up a few times. It may be a read error: a sequence one base away is much more abundant. The J gene is TRBJ1-1, the V gene TRBV7-3, with unresolved D. The germline V gene has CDR1 SGHTA and CDR2 FQGTGA. The CDR3 consists of 13 residues. CDR3 nucleotide sequence: TGTGCCAGCAACTTAATCGGCGAGGGTGAAGCTTTCTTT. Translated: CASNLIGEGEAFF.

With respect to this clonotype: This may be a read error: a much more frequent sequence differs by one nucleotide. The rearrangement joins TRBV6-6 to TRBJ1-4, with 7 bases lining up with TRBD1. Germline values: CDR1 MNHNY, CDR2 SVGAGI (reference sequence). This CDR3 region has 14 residues. CDR3 in DNA: TGTGCCAGCCAAACAGGGGCAACTAATCAAAAACTGTTTTTT. Translated, it gives CASQTGATNQKLFF.

In this sample, this clonotype turned up many times. The chain combines TRBV7-2 with TRBJ1-3; weak D call: TRBD1 (5 bases). Germline CDR1 is SGHTA and CDR2 is FQGNSA. The CDR3 covers 16 residues. The ends were cut back, 6 bases at V and 4 bases at J, with 19 bases in the middle. The CDR3 here is CASRSEVLDTGNTIYF. For the CDR3, the DNA is TGTGCCAGCAGATCTGAGGTTTTGGACACCGGAAACACCATATATTTT.

This clonotype was counted ten times or more. This chain links TRBV7-2 with TRBJ1-1, with D maybe TRBD1 (5 bases). Germline values: CDR1 SGHTA, CDR2 FQGNSA. The CDR3 has 15 residues. V lost 2 bases and J 4 bases, leaving 14 bases between the germline ends. In nucleotides, the CDR3 is TGTGCCAGCAGCTTATCCCCCTCCGGGGGCACTGAAGCTTTCTTT. It is translated as CASSLSPSGGTEAFF.